Included here is one T cell receptor delta chain sequence, with context. This record comes from a study of gamma-delta T cells after stem cell transplantation. TCRdb reanalyzed the RT-PCR reads using CATT. Of around 6,700 delta-chain clones detected, around 27% appear once; the ten largest clones hold 15% to 20%. The CDR3 contains 14 residues. V lost 6 bases, J lost 0 bases, and 15 bases lay in between. The germline V gene has CDR1 NSMFDY and CDR2 ISSIKDK. This TCR derives from a human donor. It is not recorded whose cells these are; they may come from a transplant donor. Sequencing input: gamma-delta T cells. The chain recombines TRAV29/DV5 with TRDJ1; D uncertain. In DNA, the CDR3 is TGTGCAGGATGCCTTAGGCAGTACACCGATAAACTCATCTTT. Residues: CAGCLRQYTDKLIF. Based on the CDR3 plus reference TRAV29/DV5 and TRDJ1, the full variable domain is DQQVKQNSPSLSVQEGRISILNCDYTNSMFDYFLWYKKYPAEGPTFLISISSIKDKNEDGRFTVFLNKSAKHLSLHIVPSQPGDSAVYFCAGCLRQYTDKLIFGKGTRVTVEP.